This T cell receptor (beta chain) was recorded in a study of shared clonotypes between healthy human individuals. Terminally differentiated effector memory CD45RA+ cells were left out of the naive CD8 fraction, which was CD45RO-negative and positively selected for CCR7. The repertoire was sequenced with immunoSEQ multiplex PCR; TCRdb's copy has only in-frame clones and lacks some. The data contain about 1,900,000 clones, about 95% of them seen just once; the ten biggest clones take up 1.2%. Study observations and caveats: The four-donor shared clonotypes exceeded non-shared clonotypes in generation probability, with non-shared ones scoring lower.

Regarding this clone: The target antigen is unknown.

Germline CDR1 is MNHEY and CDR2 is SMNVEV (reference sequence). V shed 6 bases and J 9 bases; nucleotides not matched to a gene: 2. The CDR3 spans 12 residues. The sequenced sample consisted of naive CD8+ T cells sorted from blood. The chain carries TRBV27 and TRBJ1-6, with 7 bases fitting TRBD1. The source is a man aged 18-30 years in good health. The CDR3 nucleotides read TGTGCCAGCAGACAGGGGAGTTCACCCCTCCACTTT. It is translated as CASRQGSSPLHF.